The rows below give T cell receptor beta chains drawn from one sample of a study of Ad26.COV2.S vaccination and SARS-CoV-2 variants. Data came from immunoSEQ multiplex PCR; TCRdb stores just in-frame clones and leaves some out. The table records almost 400,000 clones, 89% of them present only once. The sample was peripheral blood, taken in a trial of Ad26.COV2.S vaccine versus placebo. The receptors come from a person aged 18 to 65 who received the Ad26.COV2.S COVID-19 vaccine or a placebo. Each CDR3 is given with its conserved first and last residue. The D gene is left open where the match is weak. Clone size is shown for a subset of rows, as once, few, many or a class of expanded clone.

CDR3 protein,CDR3 DNA,clone size,D gene,J gene,V gene
CASTLPGLNTGELFF,TGCGCCAGCACTCTTCCGGGACTGAACACCGGGGAGCTGTTTTTT,once,.,TRBJ2-2,TRBV10-2
CASSLGRGTNIQYF,TGCGCCAGCAGCTTGGGGCGCGGGACGAACATTCAGTACTTC,.,.,TRBJ2-4,TRBV5-1
CASSSGKDYEQYF,TGTGCCAGCAGCTCGGGGAAAGATTACGAGCAGTACTTC,.,.,TRBJ2-7,TRBV5-4
CASSQGQANYGYTF,TGTGCCAGCAGCCAGGGACAGGCCAACTATGGCTACACCTTC,.,TRBD1,TRBJ1-2,TRBV3-1/TRBV3-2
CASSGLQDSYEQYF,TGTGCCAGCAGTGGGTTACAGGATTCCTACGAGCAGTACTTC,.,.,TRBJ2-7,TRBV6-2/TRBV6-3
CASSLNSYEQYF,TGTGCCAGCAGCTTAAATAGCTACGAGCAGTACTTC,.,.,TRBJ2-7,TRBV11-3
CASSPAGVSPLHF,TGTGCCAGCAGCCCTGCAGGGGTCTCACCCCTCCACTTT,.,.,TRBJ1-6,TRBV3-1/TRBV3-2
CASSLTTRPSYNEQFF,TGCGCCAGCAGCTTAACGACCCGCCCCTCCTACAATGAGCAGTTCTTC,.,.,TRBJ2-1,TRBV4-1
CASCVTPTDTQYF,TGTGCCAGTTGCGTAACGCCCACAGATACGCAGTATTTT,.,.,TRBJ2-3,TRBV7-3
CASSPGRGREKLFF,TGTGCCAGCAGCCCGGGGAGGGGGAGGGAAAAACTGTTTTTT,few,.,TRBJ1-4,TRBV7-8
CASSPQQGATNEKLFF,TGTGCCAGCTCACCACAACAGGGAGCAACTAATGAAAAACTGTTTTTT,.,.,TRBJ1-4,TRBV18
CASSLRPTSGYTDTQYF,TGTGCCAGCAGCTTACGGCCGACGTCGGGATACACAGATACGCAGTATTTT,.,.,TRBJ2-3,TRBV7-8
CSVSGIGTSVRTDTQYF,TGCAGCGTTTCTGGCATCGGGACCTCAGTCCGCACAGATACGCAGTATTTT,once,.,TRBJ2-3,TRBV29-1
CASSKGLAGEQYF,TGTGCCAGCAGCAAAGGACTAGCGGGCGAGCAGTACTTC,.,.,TRBJ2-7,TRBV21-1
CASSYLFGGSPFREQFF,TGTGCCAGCAGTTACCTATTCGGGGGGTCCCCCTTTAGAGAGCAGTTCTTC,.,TRBD2,TRBJ2-1,TRBV28
CASSDRGLQPQHF,TGTGCCAGCAGTGACAGGGGGCTACAGCCCCAGCATTTT,.,TRBD1,TRBJ1-5,TRBV6-6
CASSRTGVETQYF,TGTGCCAGCAGTAGGACAGGGGTGGAGACCCAGTACTTC,.,TRBD1,TRBJ2-5,TRBV6-5
CASSGDLSQETQYF,TGCGCCAGCAGCGGGGATCTGTCCCAAGAGACCCAGTACTTC,.,.,TRBJ2-5,TRBV5-1
CASSTDSPSWEQYF,TGTGCCAGCAGTACCGACTCACCCTCTTGGGAGCAGTACTTC,.,.,TRBJ2-7,TRBV5-4
CASKGRERPGELFF,TGTGCCAGCAAGGGCAGGGAAAGACCCGGGGAGCTGTTTTTT,.,.,TRBJ2-2,TRBV6-5
CASSLEGPRRETQYF,TGTGCCAGCAGCTTAGAGGGTCCTCGCAGGGAGACCCAGTACTTC,.,.,TRBJ2-5,TRBV7-8
CASGLASGSNTGELFF,TGTGCTAGTGGTTTGGCGTCAGGTTCGAACACCGGGGAGCTGTTTTTT,.,.,TRBJ2-2,TRBV12-5
CATSDPGTENIQYF,TGTGCCACCAGTGACCCCGGGACTGAAAACATTCAGTACTTC,.,.,TRBJ2-4,TRBV24-1
CASSVKAGRGASGNTIYF,TGTGCCAGCAGCGTAAAGGCAGGCCGGGGGGCGTCTGGAAACACCATATATTTT,.,.,TRBJ1-3,TRBV9
CASSLTSGQETQYF,TGTGCCAGCAGTCTGACTAGCGGTCAAGAGACCCAGTACTTC,once,TRBD2,TRBJ2-5,TRBV28
CASSPGTSGSREGYF,TGTGCCAGCAGCCCCGGGACTAGCGGGAGCCGGGAGGGGTACTTC,few,TRBD2,TRBJ2-7,TRBV5-4
CSVLTPGQDYEQYF,TGCAGCGTACTAACTCCGGGACAGGATTACGAGCAGTACTTC,.,TRBD1,TRBJ2-7,TRBV29-1
CASSPGQGWNTEAFF,TGTGCCAGCAGCCCAGGACAGGGGTGGAACACTGAAGCTTTCTTT,many,TRBD1,TRBJ1-1,TRBV7-9
CATSDTIQETQYF,TGTGCCACCAGTGATACTATACAAGAGACCCAGTACTTC,.,.,TRBJ2-5,TRBV24-1
CASQVSNQPQHF,TGTGCCAGTCAGGTGAGCAATCAGCCCCAGCATTTT,.,.,TRBJ1-5,TRBV28
CAWSVQREATQYF,TGTGCCTGGAGTGTACAGCGGGAAGCGACCCAGTACTTC,.,TRBD2,TRBJ2-5,TRBV30
CASSRIAGEQFF,TGTGCCAGCAGCCGGATAGCGGGTGAGCAGTTCTTC,.,TRBD2,TRBJ2-1,TRBV27
CASSPQPPYEQYF,TGTGCCAGCAGCCCACAGCCCCCCTACGAGCAGTACTTC,.,.,TRBJ2-7,TRBV7-9
CASSESMYEQYF,TGTGCCAGCAGTGAATCTATGTACGAGCAGTACTTC,.,.,TRBJ2-7,TRBV6-1
CASSLGTGGNTIYF,TGTGCCAGCAGCTTAGGGACAGGAGGAAACACCATATATTTT,.,TRBD1,TRBJ1-3,TRBV7-9
CASSLRDSWGEQYF,TGTGCCAGCAGTTTACGGGACTCTTGGGGCGAGCAGTACTTC,.,.,TRBJ2-7,TRBV6-6
CASSLNEGAANEKLFF,TGTGCCAGCAGCCTCAACGAGGGGGCAGCTAATGAAAAACTGTTTTTT,once,TRBD1,TRBJ1-4,TRBV7-9
CASSESGRDREAFF,TGTGCCAGCAGTGAAAGCGGCAGGGACCGTGAAGCTTTCTTT,.,.,TRBJ1-1,TRBV6-1
CASSEYGVQETQYF,TGTGCCAGCAGTGAATATGGAGTCCAAGAGACCCAGTACTTC,.,.,TRBJ2-5,TRBV25-1
CASSRQDYGYTF,TGTGCCAGCAGCAGACAGGACTATGGCTACACCTTC,once,.,TRBJ1-2,TRBV28
CASSLKGPDTGELFF,TGCGCCAGCAGCTTAAAAGGGCCGGACACCGGGGAGCTGTTTTTT,.,.,TRBJ2-2,TRBV5-1
CASSLSAGSSYEQYF,TGTGCCAGCAGCTTAAGCGCGGGGAGCTCCTACGAGCAGTACTTC,.,.,TRBJ2-7,TRBV7-3
CATSGLAGGTGELFF,TGTGCCACCAGTGGTCTAGCGGGAGGGACCGGGGAGCTGTTTTTT,once,TRBD2,TRBJ2-2,TRBV24-1
CAWSRLAKDEQFF,TGTGCCTGGAGCCGCCTAGCGAAGGATGAGCAGTTCTTC,.,.,TRBJ2-1,TRBV30
CAWGGGGAYNEQFF,TGTGCCTGGGGGGGTGGGGGCGCCTACAATGAGCAGTTCTTC,.,.,TRBJ2-1,TRBV30